The T cell receptor (beta chain) described here comes from a study of T cell changes during pregnancy in multiple sclerosis. Sequenced by immunoSEQ multiplex PCR; TCRdb stores in-frame clones only, minus some. The sample lists approximately 44,000 clones, about nine tenths occurring once. The length of the CDR3 is 16 residues. Germline CDR1 MDHEN, CDR2 SYDVKM. Trimming shortened V by 6 bases and J by 8 bases, and 23 bases separated the two germline ends. This clone was counted once. The TCR was taken from a female donor with multiple sclerosis, enrolled in a pregnancy study. Sequenced here: CD4+ T cells from peripheral blood mononuclear cells, sampled in the third trimester of pregnancy. The chain combines TRBV28 with TRBJ2-1, with D maybe TRBD2 (6 bases). CDR3 residues: CASSRRVGGGLHEQFF. The CDR3 DNA reads TGTGCCAGCAGCCGAAGGGTGGGAGGAGGCTTACATGAGCAGTTCTTC.